One and the same sample provided the 28 T cell receptor beta chains below, sequenced in a study of Graves' ophthalmopathy and Graves' hyperthyroidism. The authors amplified TCR beta CDR3 regions, and they did so from RNA transcripts for repertoire sequencing. HTBI primers primed a first-round RT-PCR, and a second-round multiplex PCR followed. Each CDR3 protein is one row after TCRdb ran MiXCR on the multiplex PCR reads. The sample includes 300,000 to 400,000 distinct CDR3 sequences, about a sixth of them seen just once. Material: peripheral blood. The receptors originated from an adult man with Graves' ophthalmopathy.

Ten or more counts support this clonotype. V and J are TRBV28 and TRBJ2-2, with 11 bases aligning to TRBD1. Trimming took 4 bases from V and 5 from J; bases not matched to a gene: 0. The CDR3 is made up of 14 amino acids. Germline CDR1 and CDR2: MDHEN and SYDVKM. The CDR3 DNA reads as TGTGCCAGCAGTTGGGACAGGGGGACCGGGGAGCTGTTTTTT. Its translation: CASSWDRGTGELFF.

This clonotype was detected only a few times. The chain couples TRBV18 to TRBJ2-7; the match to TRBD1 covers 9 bases. From germline, CDR1 is KGHSH and CDR2 LQKENI. CDR3 length: 15 residues. The J segment lost 7 bases and the V segment lost 5 bases, leaving 12 bases of the junction unmatched. CDR3 nucleotides: TGTGCCAGCTCATCGTCGGACAGGGGAGGCACTGAGCAGTACTTC. Protein sequence: CASSSSDRGGTEQYF.

Many counts were recorded for this clonotype. The chain employs TRBV27 and TRBJ2-5; D gene unclear. Germline CDR1 is MNHEY and CDR2 is SMNVEV (reference sequence). This CDR3 contains 13 residues. Trimming removed 3 bases from V and 7 bases from J, with 12 bases in between. CDR3 residues: CASSLVWPGTQYF. CDR3 nucleotides: TGTGCCAGCAGTTTGGTGTGGCCGGGGACCCAGTACTTC.

This clonotype was recorded many times. DNA for the CDR3: TGTGCCAGCACGGCGGGCGAGCAGTACTTC. It encodes CASTAGEQYF. V and J are TRBV6-4 and TRBJ2-7; D might be TRBD2 (5 bases). Per the germline V gene, CDR1 is MRHNA and CDR2 is SNTAGT. The CDR3 runs 10 residues. V gave up 7 bases and J gave up 6 bases, with 7 bases separating them.

The sample holds a few counts of this clonotype. The rearrangement uses TRBV12-3 or TRBV12-4 and TRBJ2-5; D is uncertain. V lost 5 bases to trimming and J lost 4 bases, with 17 bases between them. The CDR3 sequence is 15 residues long. The CDR3 nucleotides are TGTGCCAGCAGTCCCCAGGCAGGCCGGTTAGAGACCCAGTACTTC. The encoded protein is CASSPQAGRLETQYF.

This clonotype was recorded many times. J is TRBJ1-2 and V is TRBV28; tentatively, D is TRBD1 (6 bases). The CDR3 contains 14 residues. V lost 7 bases to trimming and J lost 0 bases, with 12 bases between them. Germline assignment: CDR1 MDHEN and CDR2 SYDVKM. CDR3 sequence: CASIPQGPNYGYTF. The CDR3 DNA sequence: TGTGCCAGCATCCCACAGGGACCTAACTATGGCTACACCTTC.

This clonotype appeared many times. V usage is TRBV12-3 or TRBV12-4 and J usage is TRBJ2-7, with 7 bases fitting TRBD1. The V gene end was trimmed by 5 bases and the J gene end by 4 bases; junction bases not matched to a gene: 8. The CDR3 spans 14 residues. For the CDR3, the DNA is TGTGCCAGCAGTCCCGGAGACAGGGCTTACGAGCAGTACTTC. Translation: CASSPGDRAYEQYF.

This clonotype showed up just once. This chain links TRBV4-1 with TRBJ1-2; TRBD1 matches 8 bases. Germline V gives CDR1 MGHRA, CDR2 YSYEKL. Trimming removed 3 bases from V and 7 bases from J; junction bases left unmatched: 10. The CDR3 spans 15 residues. DNA of the CDR3: TGCGCCAGCAGCCATGCAGGGGGCGAACTTTCTGGCTACACCTTC. It codes for CASSHAGGELSGYTF.

This clonotype was counted many times. The CDR3 spells CASSQVAPGYEQYF. As DNA, the CDR3 is TGCGCCAGCAGCCAAGTTGCCCCTGGATACGAGCAGTACTTC. V usage is TRBV4-1 and J usage is TRBJ2-7; D is ambiguous. Germline V gives CDR1 MGHRA, CDR2 YSYEKL. The CDR3 is made up of 14 amino acids. The V end lost 1 base, the J end lost 4 bases, and 11 bases lay between the germline ends.

At least ten counts were recorded for this clonotype. J is TRBJ2-3 and V is TRBV20-1, with D possibly being TRBD2 (5 bases). This CDR3 has 11 residues. Trimming left V 1 base short and J 6 bases short, with 5 bases between. Germline CDR1 and CDR2: DFQATT and SNEGSKA (reference sequence). The CDR3 is CSARGGDTQYF. The CDR3 region has the DNA TGCAGTGCTAGAGGAGGGGATACGCAGTATTTT.

This clonotype was seen repeatedly, ten times or more. CDR3 in DNA: TGCGCCAGCAGCCAGGGACAGGAGAATAATTCACCCCTCCACTTT. Translation: CASSQGQENNSPLHF. V and J are TRBV5-1 and TRBJ1-6, with 8 bases fitting TRBD1. Germline loops: CDR1 SGHRS, CDR2 YFSETQ. This CDR3 has 15 amino acids. With 4 bases clipped from V and 5 bases from J, the junction kept 5 bases outside the gene matches.

In its sample, this clonotype was seen a few times. This chain connects TRBV11-2 to TRBJ2-7; 10 bases map to TRBD1. The CDR3 extends over 15 amino acids. In germline, CDR1 is SGHAT, CDR2 FQNNGV. J was trimmed by 3 bases and V by 4 bases; bases with no gene match: 6. The chain's CDR3 is CASSSATGGGYEQYF. In nucleotides, the CDR3 is TGTGCCAGCAGCTCCGCGACAGGGGGCGGCTACGAGCAGTACTTC. The full variable domain, its missing parts supplied by reference TRBV11-2 and TRBJ2-7, is EAGVAQSPRYKIIEKRQSVAFWCNPISGHATLYWYQQILGQGPKLLIQFQNNGVVDDSQLPKDRFSAERLKGVDSTLKIQPAKLEDSAVYLCASSSATGGGYEQYFGPGTRLTVT.

This clonotype was detected ten times or more. The J gene is TRBJ1-1, the V gene TRBV20-1, with D maybe TRBD1 (5 bases). V was trimmed by 5 bases and J by 5 bases, leaving 21 bases between them. Germline CDR1 is DFQATT and CDR2 is SNEGSKA (reference sequence). This CDR3 contains 15 residues. CDR3 sequence reads: CSAPRSPGIATEAFF. CDR3 nucleotides: TGCAGTGCTCCCCGCTCCCCAGGGATTGCGACTGAAGCTTTCTTT.

The sample holds one count of this clonotype. The chain employs TRBV7-6 and TRBJ1-1, with D unclear. CDR3 length: 15 amino acids. Germline V lookup: CDR1 SGHVS, CDR2 FNYEAQ. Trimming shortened V by 4 bases and J by 4 bases, and 16 bases separated the two germline ends. The chain's CDR3 is CASSSRHGSGTEAFF. The CDR3 DNA reads TGTGCCAGCAGCTCGAGACACGGCAGCGGCACTGAAGCTTTCTTT. Full variable domain (missing parts from reference TRBV7-6 and TRBJ1-1): GAGVSQSPRYKVTKRGQDVALRCDPISGHVSLYWYRQALGQGPEFLTYFNYEAQQDKSGLPNDRFSAERPEGSISTLTIQRTEQRDSAMYRCASSSRHGSGTEAFFGQGTRLTVV.

Many counts were recorded for this clonotype. The chain has TRBV30 and TRBJ1-2, with D uncertain. Trimming stripped 0 bases from V and 4 bases from J, with 12 bases between. Germline CDR1 reads GTSNPN; CDR2 reads SVGIG (reference sequence). The CDR3 covers 14 residues. The CDR3 loop reads CAWSVQRVSYGYTF. The CDR3 nucleotides are TGTGCCTGGAGTGTACAGAGGGTCTCCTATGGCTACACCTTC.

This clonotype appeared many times. The rearrangement links TRBV19 to TRBJ2-2; TRBD1 is a possible D gene (5 bases). Germline V gene sequence: CDR1 LNHDA, CDR2 SQIVND (reference sequence). The CDR3 extends over 15 amino acids. V dropped 5 bases and J dropped 0 bases, with 10 bases sitting between them. This chain's CDR3 is CASSGRQSNTGELFF. The CDR3 nucleotides read TGTGCCAGTAGTGGTAGACAGTCGAACACCGGGGAGCTGTTTTTT.

This clonotype was found many times. V and J are TRBV29-1 and TRBJ2-7; D uncertain. Trimming shortened V by 5 bases and J by 3 bases, and 8 bases separated the two germline ends. CDR3 size: 11 residues. Germline CDR1 and CDR2: SQVTM and ANQGSEA. DNA of the CDR3: TGCAGCGTTCATACGGTCTACGAGCAGTACTTC. It encodes CSVHTVYEQYF.

In its sample, this clonotype was seen many times. V usage is TRBV27 and J usage is TRBJ2-5; 8 nucleotides match TRBD1. This CDR3 has 16 residues. Germline V gives CDR1 MNHEY, CDR2 SMNVEV (reference sequence). The J segment lost 5 bases and the V segment lost 6 bases, leaving 14 bases of the junction unmatched. As DNA, the CDR3 is TGTGCCAGCAGGGGCTACCGGACAGGGCTTGGGGAGACCCAGTACTTC. This sequence encodes CASRGYRTGLGETQYF.

This clonotype was seen at least ten times. The chain links TRBV6-1 to TRBJ1-2; TRBD1 agrees at 9 bases. The trim removed 2 bases at V and 6 bases at J, leaving 10 bases unmatched. The CDR3 length is 16 residues. Germline CDR1 reads MNHNS; CDR2 reads SASEGT. The CDR3 sequence is CASSEKSGQGPHGYTF. As DNA, the CDR3 is TGTGCCAGCAGTGAAAAGTCAGGACAGGGGCCCCATGGCTACACCTTC.

The chain recombines TRBV19 with TRBJ2-6, with D possibly being TRBD1 or TRBD2 (5 bases each). Germline CDR1 reads LNHDA; CDR2 reads SQIVND (reference sequence). This CDR3 has 18 residues. V lost 6 bases and J lost 0, with 18 bases in between. The CDR3 sequence: CASRIYPGTDSGANVLTF. CDR3 coding DNA: TGTGCCAGTAGGATTTATCCCGGGACCGACTCTGGGGCCAACGTCCTGACTTTC.

Many counts were recorded for this clonotype. V and J are TRBV6-5 and TRBJ1-2; 7 nucleotides line up with TRBD1. The CDR3 sequence is 14 residues long. J gave up 2 bases and V 6 bases, and 6 bases lay outside the gene matches. Per the germline V gene, CDR1 is MNHEY and CDR2 is SVGAGI. For the CDR3, the DNA is TGTGCCAGCAGCCAAACAGGGGTAAACTATGGCTACACCTTC. This codes for CASSQTGVNYGYTF.

This clonotype was observed many times. The rearrangement joins TRBV6-1 to TRBJ2-5, with 14 bases lining up with TRBD2. The CDR3 length is 16 residues. V was clipped by 4 bases and J by 1 base; unmatched bases: 2. Germline CDR1 is MNHNS and CDR2 is SASEGT. CDR3 sequence (DNA): TGTGCCAGCAGTGGGACTAGCGGGGGGCTCCAAGAGACCCAGTACTTC. This translates into CASSGTSGGLQETQYF.

In its sample, this clonotype was seen many times. The chain has TRBV30 and TRBJ1-5; D unclear. Per germline, CDR1 GTSNPN and CDR2 SVGIG (reference sequence). The CDR3 contains 12 residues. V lost 3 bases and J lost 4, with 7 bases in between. The CDR3 reads CAWRTGNQPQHF. CDR3 in DNA: TGTGCCTGGAGAACTGGGAATCAGCCCCAGCATTTT.

The CDR3 sequence is CAWRGDSPALAYGYTF. The CDR3 DNA reads as TGTGCCTGGAGAGGGGACAGCCCCGCCTTGGCTTATGGCTACACCTTC. The V call is TRBV30, the J call TRBJ1-2, with 7 bases lining up with TRBD1. Germline V gene lookup returns CDR1 GTSNPN and CDR2 SVGIG (reference sequence). V lost 3 bases, J lost 5 bases, and 15 bases stayed unmatched. The CDR3 loop spans 16 amino acids. Combining the CDR3 with reference TRBV30 and TRBJ1-2 gives the whole variable domain SQTIHQWPATLVQPVGSPLSLECTVEGTSNPNLYWYRQAAGRGLQLLFYSVGIGQISSEVPQNLSASRPQDRQFILSSKKLLLSDSGFYLCAWRGDSPALAYGYTFGSGTRLTVV.

This chain connects TRBV2 to TRBJ1-5; D is unclear. Germline-derived CDR1 and CDR2 are SNHLY and FYNNEI. V was trimmed by 7 bases and J by 3 bases, leaving 10 bases between them. The CDR3 extends over 13 amino acids. CDR3 coding DNA: TGTGCCAGCAACCCGGGTGACAATCAGCCCCAGCATTTT. As protein: CASNPGDNQPQHF. Full variable domain (remainder filled in from reference TRBV2 and TRBJ1-5): EPEVTQTPSHQVTQMGQEVILRCVPISNHLYFYWYRQILGQKVEFLVSFYNNEISEKSEIFDDQFSVERPDGSNFTLKIRSTKLEDSAMYFCASNPGDNQPQHFGDGTRLSIL.

This clonotype was recorded many times. The chain recombines TRBV30 with TRBJ2-7; D unclear. This CDR3 contains 11 residues. With 1 base removed from V and 4 bases from J, the gap between germline ends came to 5 bases. From germline, CDR1 is GTSNPN and CDR2 SVGIG (reference sequence). CDR3 bases: TGTGCCTGGAGTGATGGTTACGAGCAGTACTTC. Translation gives CAWSDGYEQYF.

This clonotype turned up a few times. The chain has TRBV28 and TRBJ2-7; 9 bases fit TRBD2. The CDR3 loop spans 14 amino acids. The V gene's germline CDR1 is MDHEN and CDR2 SYDVKM. V shed 5 bases and J 4 bases; nucleotides not matched to a gene: 6. Written as DNA, the CDR3 is TGTGCCAGCAGTGGCCTAGCGGGACCTTACGAGCAGTACTTC. It codes for CASSGLAGPYEQYF.

As to this clonotype: One base away lies a much larger clone, so this may be a sequencing read error. This chain uses TRBV5-1 with TRBJ2-5; 7 nucleotides match TRBD2. The germline CDR1 and CDR2 sequences are SGHRS and YFSETQ. With V trimmed by 4 bases and J by 2 bases, 11 bases remained unmatched. The length of the CDR3 is 16 residues. For the CDR3, the DNA is TGCGCCAGCAGCCCCGGGGGGACGAGAATACAAGAGACCCAGTACTTC. Its protein product is CASSPGGTRIQETQYF.